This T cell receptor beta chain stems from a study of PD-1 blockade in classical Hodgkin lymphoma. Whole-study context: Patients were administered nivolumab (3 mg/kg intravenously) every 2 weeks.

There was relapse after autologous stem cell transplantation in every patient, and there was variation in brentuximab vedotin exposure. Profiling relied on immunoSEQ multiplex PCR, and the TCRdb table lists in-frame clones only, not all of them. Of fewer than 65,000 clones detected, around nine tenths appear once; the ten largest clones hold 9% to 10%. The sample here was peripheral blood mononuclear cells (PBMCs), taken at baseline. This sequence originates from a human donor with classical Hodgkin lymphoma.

CDR3 DNA sequence: TGCGCCAGCAGCTTGGCCTGGCGGGAGCAAGAGACCCAGTACTTC. Residues: CASSLAWREQETQYF. The gene calls are TRBV5-1 and TRBJ2-5; 7 positions agree with TRBD2. Germline trimming cut 0 bases from V and 2 bases from J; bases unmatched to any gene: 4. The CDR3 covers 15 residues. Germline-derived CDR1 and CDR2 are SGHRS and YFSETQ.